This TCR beta chain was recovered during a study of early T cells in non-severe SARS-CoV-2 infection. As for the study in general: Sequencing used unsorted whole-blood bulk RNA, so chains lack pairing. Study findings and constraints: The VDJdb matching leaned toward anti-spike CD8 responses and overlooked private and CD4 specificities.

The TCR library protocol was used to attach unique molecular identifiers. These identifiers were attached to individual cDNA molecules. TCRdb analysed the 5' RACE reads with MiXCR anew, one entry per CDR3 protein. This sample has around 55,000 distinct CDR3 sequences, with approximately 12% found just once. This CDR3 contains 13 residues. Germline lookup yields CDR1 DFQATT and CDR2 SNEGSKA (reference sequence). V shed 3 bases and J shed 4 bases, with 10 bases lying between them. Note on this clonotype: The antigen is undetermined.

V and J are TRBV20-1 and TRBJ2-1; D is ambiguous. This receptor was identified in an adult who was a healthcare worker with PCR-confirmed SARS-CoV-2 infection or an uninfected control (not recorded which). The sample consisted of whole blood. As DNA, the CDR3 is TGCAGTGCTAGGATCTCTAGGTACAATGAGCAGTTCTTC. It translates to CSARISRYNEQFF.